The source of this T cell receptor beta chain is a study of CD8 T cells in Susac syndrome. Random hexamers were used to reverse transcribe the RNA input (0.5 to 1 ug). Using its own MiXCR run on the immunoSEQ multiplex PCR reads, TCRdb lists one record per CDR3 protein. This repertoire shows 200,000 or so distinct CDR3 sequences, more than 90% found once; its top ten account for 0.093%. In blood CD8+ and CD4+ T cells, TCR beta underwent sequencing. Both CD4+ and CD8+ T cells were negatively isolated, and TEMRA cells underwent FACS enrichment. This CDR3 is 16 amino acids long. Germline V gene lookup returns CDR1 LGHNA and CDR2 YNFKEQ. V gave up 3 bases and J gave up 4 bases, with 15 bases separating them.

The chain carries TRBV4-2 and TRBJ2-2; the D gene is possibly TRBD1 (6 bases). This clonotype originated in a human donor with multiple sclerosis. Sequenced sample: CD4+ T cells from PBMCs. CDR3 sequence (DNA): TGTGCCAGCAGCCACCAACAGGGCGAGCCCACCGGGGAGCTGTTTTTT. Translated, it gives CASSHQQGEPTGELFF.